The TCR beta chain described here comes from a study of T cells in Graves' hyperthyroidism and ophthalmopathy. Findings and caveats of the study: Among thyroid clonotypes expanded above 0.001, most also appeared in blood.

Authors of the study amplified TCR beta CDR3 regions from RNA transcripts. First-round RT-PCR of the TCR CDR3 relied on the HTBI primer set. TCRdb re-called the multiplex PCR reads through MiXCR, storing one row per CDR3 protein. Here the sample spans more than 100,000 distinct CDR3 sequences, less than 55% being singletons. The study left out patients who had uncontrolled infection, other autoimmune disease, pregnancy or lactation. Points on this clonotype: The antigen remains unidentified. In this CDR3 the conserved last residue, phenylalanine or tryptophan, is missing, so a read error is likely.

The CDR3 has 13 residues. J gave up 10 bases and V 4 bases, and 8 bases lay outside the gene matches. Germline values: CDR1 SGHTA, CDR2 FQGNSA. The rearrangement uses TRBV7-2 and TRBJ2-5; TRBD1 matches 8 bases. The TCR sequence derives from a man aged 35 to 55 with Graves' hyperthyroidism. Material: blood. CDR3 sequence: CASSSGQGGLQYS. DNA of the CDR3: TGTGCCAGCAGCTCTGGACAGGGTGGGCTCCAGTACTCC.